This TCR beta chain stems from a study of blood T cells in healthy people across ages. Study outcomes and limitations: Possibly, changes in expanded clonotypes were confounded because donor CMV status was unknown. Roughly linear age-related decline in beta diversity appeared, significant by age approximately 40.

The CDR3 consists of 14 residues. The V gene lost 0 bases and the J gene lost 8 bases, with 16 bases spanning the gap. The germline CDR1 and CDR2 sequences are DFQATT and SNEGSKA (reference sequence). The use of a sample-barcoded 5' primer and a J-beta primer mix characterized a second PCR of roughly 7 to 12 cycles. A template-switch adaptor with 12 random nucleotides tagged each cDNA molecule. TCRdb used MiXCR to reprocess the 5' RACE reads, holding one entry per CDR3 protein. The repertoire includes 1.4 million to 1.5 million distinct CDR3 sequences, 42% of them detected once, and roughly 8.2% sits in the top ten. As regards this clonotype: Antigen unknown.

This clonotype was sampled from a woman between 18 and 29 years old in good health. The chain couples TRBV20-1 to TRBJ1-2; D might be TRBD1 (6 bases). The specimen sequenced was blood. This chain's CDR3 is CSARDSRGVEGYTF. The CDR3 DNA sequence: TGCAGTGCTAGAGATTCAAGGGGGGTGGAGGGCTACACCTTC.